The clone carrying this T cell receptor (beta chain) is a singleton in its sample. This record comes from a study of shared clonotypes between healthy human individuals. Study details: Donor composition was a couple of women and a few men, aged 18 to 49.

The CDR3 is 15 amino acids. Germline loops: CDR1 SGHVS, CDR2 FQNEAQ. With 7 bases clipped from V and 1 base from J, the junction kept 9 bases outside the gene matches. In the original processing: In the immunoSEQ data, sequences were junction-only and lacked quality scores, so filtering differed. Assay used: immunoSEQ multiplex PCR; TCRdb lists only in-frame clones, some missing. That table is the source of V, J and clone size, and D and trimming were worked out from the DNA. The repertoire holds about 1.5 million clones, with 95% to 99% as singletons. The J gene is TRBJ2-5, the V gene TRBV7-8, with 7 positions matching TRBD1. The receptor was derived from a man younger than 40 in good health. Sequencing was carried out using naive CD4+ T cells sorted from blood. Subset meaning: CD45RA+ positively selected. Here the CDR3 reads CASNQRTGLQETQYF. The CDR3 DNA follows: TGTGCCAGCAACCAAAGGACAGGACTCCAAGAGACCCAGTACTTC.